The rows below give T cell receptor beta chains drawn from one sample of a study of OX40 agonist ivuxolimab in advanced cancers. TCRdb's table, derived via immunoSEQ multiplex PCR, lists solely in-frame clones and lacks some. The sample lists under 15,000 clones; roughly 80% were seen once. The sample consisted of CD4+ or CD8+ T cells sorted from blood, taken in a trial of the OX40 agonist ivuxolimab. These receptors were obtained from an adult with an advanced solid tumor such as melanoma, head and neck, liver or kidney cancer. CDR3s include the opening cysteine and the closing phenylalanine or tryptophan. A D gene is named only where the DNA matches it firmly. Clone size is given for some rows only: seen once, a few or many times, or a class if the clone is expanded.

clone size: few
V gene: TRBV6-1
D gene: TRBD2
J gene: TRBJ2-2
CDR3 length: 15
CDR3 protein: CASSEASGSTGELFF
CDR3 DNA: TGTGCCAGCAGTGAAGCTAGCGGGAGCACCGGGGAGCTGTTTTTT

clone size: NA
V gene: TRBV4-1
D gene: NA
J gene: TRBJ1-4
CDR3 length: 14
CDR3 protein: CASSFRTPPTGLFF
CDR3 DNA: TGCGCCAGCAGCTTCCGGACCCCCCCTACGGGTCTGTTTTTT

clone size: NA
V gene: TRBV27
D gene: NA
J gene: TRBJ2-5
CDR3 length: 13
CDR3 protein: CASSLDRRGTQYF
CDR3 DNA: TGTGCCAGCAGTTTAGACCGGCGCGGGACCCAGTACTTC

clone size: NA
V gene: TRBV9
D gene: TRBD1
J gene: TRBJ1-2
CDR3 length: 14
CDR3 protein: CASSVGEDRSYEAF
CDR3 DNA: TGTGCCAGCAGCGTAGGAGAGGACAGGAGTTACGAGGCTTTC

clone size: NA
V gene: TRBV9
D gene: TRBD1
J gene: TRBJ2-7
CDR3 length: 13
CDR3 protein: CASSKSPGQGQYF
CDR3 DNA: TGTGCCAGCAGCAAGAGCCCCGGACAGGGTCAGTACTTC

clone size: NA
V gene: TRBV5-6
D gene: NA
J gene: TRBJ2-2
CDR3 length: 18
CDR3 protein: CASSSSGPQTPNTGELFF
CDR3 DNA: TGTGCCAGCAGCAGTTCGGGACCGCAGACACCGAACACCGGGGAGCTGTTTTTT

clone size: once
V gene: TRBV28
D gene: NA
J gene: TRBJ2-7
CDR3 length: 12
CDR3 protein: CASSLGDYEQYF
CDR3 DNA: TGTGCCAGCAGTTTAGGGGACTACGAGCAGTACTTC

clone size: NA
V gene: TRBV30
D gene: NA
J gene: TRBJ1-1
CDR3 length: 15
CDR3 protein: CAWSLWNTPNTEAFF
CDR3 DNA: TGTGCCTGGAGTTTATGGAACACTCCGAACACTGAAGCTTTCTTT

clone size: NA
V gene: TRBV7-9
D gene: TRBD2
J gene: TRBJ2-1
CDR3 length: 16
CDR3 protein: CASSDPSRTSEDEQFF
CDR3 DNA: TGTGCCAGCAGCGATCCCTCTAGGACTAGTGAGGATGAGCAGTTCTTC

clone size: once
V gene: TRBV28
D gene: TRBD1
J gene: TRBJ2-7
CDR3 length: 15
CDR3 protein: CASSTGQGRLYEQYF
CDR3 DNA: TGTGCCAGCAGTACGGGACAGGGGAGGCTCTACGAGCAGTACTTC

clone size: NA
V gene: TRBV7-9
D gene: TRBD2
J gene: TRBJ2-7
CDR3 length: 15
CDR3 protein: CASSPTSGGIYEQYF
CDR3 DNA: TGTGCCAGCAGCCCTACTAGCGGGGGAATCTACGAGCAGTACTTC

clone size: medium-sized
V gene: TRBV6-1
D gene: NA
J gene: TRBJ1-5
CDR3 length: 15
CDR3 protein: CASSVDRTSNQPQHF
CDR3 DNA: TGTGCCAGCAGTGTAGACAGGACCAGCAATCAGCCCCAGCATTTT

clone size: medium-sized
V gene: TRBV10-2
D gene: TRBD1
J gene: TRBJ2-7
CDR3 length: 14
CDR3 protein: CASSAAGTAYEQYF
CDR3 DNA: TGCGCCAGCAGTGCCGCCGGGACAGCCTACGAGCAGTACTTC

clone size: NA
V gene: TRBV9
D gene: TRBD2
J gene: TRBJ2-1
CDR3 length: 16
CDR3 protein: CASSPRLAGDSDEQFF
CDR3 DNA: TGTGCCAGCAGCCCGCGACTAGCGGGGGATAGCGATGAGCAGTTCTTC

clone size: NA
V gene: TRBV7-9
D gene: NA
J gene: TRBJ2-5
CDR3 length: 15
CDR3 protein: CASSPQSGGRETQYF
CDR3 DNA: TGTGCCAGCAGCCCCCAGTCTGGGGGACGAGAGACCCAGTACTTC

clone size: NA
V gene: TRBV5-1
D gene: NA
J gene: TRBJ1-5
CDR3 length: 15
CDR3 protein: CASSLAGTWDQPQHF
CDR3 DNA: TGCGCCAGCAGCTTGGCCGGCACCTGGGATCAGCCCCAGCATTTT

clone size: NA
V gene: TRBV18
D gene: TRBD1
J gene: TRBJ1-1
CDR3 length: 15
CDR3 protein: CASSPTRDRGTEAFF
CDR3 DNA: TGTGCCAGCTCACCAACTAGGGACAGGGGCACTGAAGCTTTCTTT

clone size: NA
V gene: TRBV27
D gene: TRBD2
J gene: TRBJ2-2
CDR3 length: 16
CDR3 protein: CASSLIAGDNTGELFF
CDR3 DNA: TGTGCCAGCAGTTTGATAGCGGGGGACAACACCGGGGAGCTGTTTTTT

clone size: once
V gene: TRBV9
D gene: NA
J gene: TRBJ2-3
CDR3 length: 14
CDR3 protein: CASSPSGGPDTQYF
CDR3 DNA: TGTGCCAGCAGCCCGAGTGGGGGCCCAGATACGCAGTATTTT

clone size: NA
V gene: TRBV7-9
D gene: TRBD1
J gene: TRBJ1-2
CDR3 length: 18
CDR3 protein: CASSATNYDRGPSAGYTF
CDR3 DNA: TGTGCCAGCAGCGCAACCAACTATGACAGGGGGCCTTCTGCTGGCTACACCTTC

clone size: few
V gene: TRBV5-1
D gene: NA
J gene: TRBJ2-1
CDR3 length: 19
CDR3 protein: CASSLAAVATDRGDNEQFF
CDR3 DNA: TGCGCCAGCAGCTTGGCCGCGGTAGCGACCGATCGAGGAGACAATGAGCAGTTCTTC

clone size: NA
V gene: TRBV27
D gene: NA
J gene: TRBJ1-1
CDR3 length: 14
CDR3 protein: CASSSPGTHTEAFF
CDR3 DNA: TGTGCCAGCAGTTCTCCCGGGACCCACACTGAAGCTTTCTTT

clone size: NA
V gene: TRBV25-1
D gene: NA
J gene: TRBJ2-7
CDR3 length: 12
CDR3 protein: CASRGDTYEQYF
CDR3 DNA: TGTGCCAGCAGAGGGGATACCTACGAGCAGTACTTC

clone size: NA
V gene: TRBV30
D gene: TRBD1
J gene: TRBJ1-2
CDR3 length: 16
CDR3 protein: CAWSVGGLETFYGYTF
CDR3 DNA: TGTGCCTGGAGTGTAGGGGGCCTGGAGACCTTCTATGGCTACACCTTC

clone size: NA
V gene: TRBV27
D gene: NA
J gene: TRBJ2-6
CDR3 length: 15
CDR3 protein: CASSSQGSGANVLTF
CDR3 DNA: TGTGCCAGCAGTTCACAGGGTTCTGGGGCCAACGTCCTGACTTTC

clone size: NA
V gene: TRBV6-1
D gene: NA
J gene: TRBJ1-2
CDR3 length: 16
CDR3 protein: CASSERRQSLNYGYTF
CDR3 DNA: TGTGCCAGCAGTGAAAGGAGACAGAGCCTTAACTATGGCTACACCTTC

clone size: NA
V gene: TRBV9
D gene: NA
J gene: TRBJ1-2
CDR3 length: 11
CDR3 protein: CASSLGAGYTF
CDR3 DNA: TGTGCCAGCAGCCTAGGGGCGGGCTACACCTTC

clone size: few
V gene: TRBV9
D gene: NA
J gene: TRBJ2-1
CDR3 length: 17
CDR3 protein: CASSVEDSRSSYNEQFF
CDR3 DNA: TGTGCCAGCAGCGTAGAAGACTCCCGAAGCTCCTACAATGAGCAGTTCTTC

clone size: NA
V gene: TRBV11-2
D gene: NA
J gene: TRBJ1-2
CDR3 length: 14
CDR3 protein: CANSLAAGSNGYTF
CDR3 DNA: TGTGCCAACAGCTTAGCGGCGGGGAGTAATGGCTACACCTTC

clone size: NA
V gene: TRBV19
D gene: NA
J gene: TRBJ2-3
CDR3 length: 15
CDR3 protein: CASSLTPGSTDTQYF
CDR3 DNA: TGTGCCAGTAGCCTCACCCCGGGCAGCACAGATACGCAGTATTTT

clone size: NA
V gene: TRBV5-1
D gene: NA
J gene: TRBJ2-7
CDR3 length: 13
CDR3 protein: CASSLTPVYEQYF
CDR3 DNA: TGTGCCAGCAGCTTGACCCCAGTCTACGAGCAGTACTTC

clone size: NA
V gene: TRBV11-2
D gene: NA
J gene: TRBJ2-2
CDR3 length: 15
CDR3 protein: CASSIGTGLTGELFF
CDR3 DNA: TGTGCCAGCAGCATCGGGACTGGTCTCACCGGGGAGCTGTTTTTT

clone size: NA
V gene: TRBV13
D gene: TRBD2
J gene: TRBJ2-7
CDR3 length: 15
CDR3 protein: CASSPSREGLNEQYF
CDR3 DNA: TGTGCCAGCAGTCCCTCGCGGGAGGGCCTGAACGAGCAGTACTTC

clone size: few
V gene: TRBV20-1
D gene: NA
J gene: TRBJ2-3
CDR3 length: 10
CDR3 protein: CSPLGDTQYF
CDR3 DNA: TGCAGCCCCCTTGGGGATACGCAGTATTTT

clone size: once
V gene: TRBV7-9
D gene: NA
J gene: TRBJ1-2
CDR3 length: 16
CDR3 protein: CASSLRADLAAGGYTF
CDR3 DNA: TGTGCCAGCAGCTTGAGGGCAGACCTTGCCGCGGGAGGCTACACCTTC

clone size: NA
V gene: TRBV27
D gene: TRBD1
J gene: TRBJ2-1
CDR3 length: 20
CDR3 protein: CASSLGGSGTGPSSYNEQFF
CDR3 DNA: TGTGCCAGCAGTTTAGGTGGGTCCGGGACAGGCCCGAGCTCCTACAATGAGCAGTTCTTC

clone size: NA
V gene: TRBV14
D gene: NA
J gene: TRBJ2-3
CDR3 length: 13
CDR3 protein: CASSRAKTDTQYF
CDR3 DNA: TGTGCCAGCAGCCGGGCTAAGACAGATACGCAGTATTTT

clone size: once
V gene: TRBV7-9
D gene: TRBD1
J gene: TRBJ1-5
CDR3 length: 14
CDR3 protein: CASRPDRADQPQHF
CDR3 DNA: TGTGCCAGCAGACCCGACAGGGCGGATCAGCCCCAGCATTTT

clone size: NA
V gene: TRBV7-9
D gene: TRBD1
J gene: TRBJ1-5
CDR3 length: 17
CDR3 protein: CASSLPEAGGPNQPQHF
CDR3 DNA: TGTGCCAGCAGCTTACCCGAAGCAGGGGGACCCAATCAGCCCCAGCATTTT